The following is a TCR beta chain sequence with its context. What antigen it recognizes has not been identified. Within one base of it there is no much larger clone, and no base qualities were kept. The time point label on this specimen signifies: newly diagnosed GD, antithyroid drugs for less than 3 months. For both TCR sequencing and RNA sequencing, RNA was extracted from PBMCs in TRIzol. The diagnosis of Graves' disease followed American Thyroid Association guidelines. Patients for the study were recruited at an endocrinology department in Xi'an, China. From each patient, approximately 10 milliliters of peripheral blood was collected into an EDTA anticoagulant tube. Ficoll Paque Plus density gradient separation was used to isolate PBMCs, and no further T cell sorting was done. An Agilent 2100 Bioanalyzer and agarose gel were used to check RNA quality, and a NanoDrop 2000 was used to measure RNA concentration.

The sample originates from a study of regulatory T cells in long-lasting Graves disease listed by TCRdb under 2021. In the study overall: Antithyroid drugs had been taken for less than 3 months by newly diagnosed Graves' disease patients. Peripheral blood TCR sequencing and RNA sequencing compared persistent Graves' disease patients with newly diagnosed Graves' disease patients. The study was registered as a clinical trial and conducted in China. A total of roughly 35 samples underwent TCR sequencing, from roughly 13 patients with persistent Graves' disease and roughly 20 patients with newly diagnosed Graves' disease. Study-level results and caveats: The study examined only peripheral blood because the primary lesion, thyroid tissue, could not be accessed. Only the TCR beta chain was sequenced and analyzed. Lower TCR Shannon entropy and fewer highly expanded clones were observed in persistent Graves' disease patients than in newly diagnosed patients, which suggested clonal expansion. The small sample size was acknowledged by the authors as a limitation that may reduce accuracy. Persistent patients shared more public clonotypes among themselves (2,741) than newly diagnosed patients did (roughly 920). Persistent disease showed preferential use of TRBV28, TRBJ1-2 and TRBJ2-5, whereas newly diagnosed disease favored TRBV20-1 and TRBJ2-1.

Receptor libraries were prepared by multiplex PCR. TCRdb lists the instrument as Illumina HiSeq 4000. CDR3 regions were amplified by Arm-PCR with iRepertoire HTBI primers to construct TCR beta libraries. Gel purification was performed on PCR products prior to sequencing. The source study handled its data this way. Across samples, 60 to 75 TRBV and roughly 15 TRBJ segments were identified and used for gene usage analysis of CDR3 amino acid clonotypes. COPE and FqMerger were used to merge the filtered high-quality paired reads into contigs. BLAST was used to align contigs to IMGT TRBV, TRBD and TRBJ reference genes, with CDR3 defined following IMGT. Any clonotype with a frequency above 0.1% was counted as a highly expanded clone. Repertoire diversity was measured by Shannon entropy, and V-J evenness by the Gini coefficient. Public clonotypes were defined as clonotypes shared by more than one individual. TCRdb ran its own pipeline on the public reads, namely fastp trimming at Q25 and MiXCR clone calling, and kept in-frame beta chains. Rows with a matching CDR3 protein are joined into one entry that keeps the most common DNA and genes. The V and J calls reflect TCRdb's pipeline rather than the authors' work. In all, the sample holds hundreds of thousands of distinct CDR3 sequences, and 15% to 20% of those were seen once. Together, the top ten hold 18% of the sample.

Via the germline V gene, CDR1 is SQVTM and CDR2 ANQGSEA. V has 6 bases trimmed and J has 0 bases trimmed; junction bases matching no gene number 4. There are 14 amino acids in the CDR3, from cysteine to phenylalanine inclusive. Only CDR3 DNA is held: 42 bases, read in frame from base 1. This same sample was also taken into another study, of T cells in Graves' hyperthyroidism and ophthalmopathy. The second source states: A patient counted as having stable Graves' hyperthyroidism if no progression to ophthalmopathy occurred over 18 months of follow-up. Hyperthyroidism patients were newly diagnosed, with disease duration under 2 months, and aged 18 to 65 years. Exclusion was applied to patients with uncontrolled infections, other autoimmune diseases, pregnancy or lactation. Diagnoses were based on clinical symptoms, serum thyroxine and TRAb, thyroid ultrasound and orbital computed tomography. The first round of RT-PCR for the TCR CDR3 was performed with the HTBI primer set and the Qiagen OneStep RT-PCR kit. Most expanded thyroid clonotypes (frequency above 0.001) were also found in blood, which suggests that blood repertoires may mirror thyroid immune responses. Ophthalmopathy was separated from stable hyperthyroidism by a 13 V-J signature model, with 87.88% sensitivity and about 81% specificity obtained in cross-validation and 80%/75% obtained in testing. During validation, the model predicted progression to ophthalmopathy a median of approximately 6 months ahead of onset, with approximately 71% sensitivity and roughly 75% specificity. TCR V-J signatures able to tell the groups apart were searched for in a discovery cohort of 100 patients, of whom under 45 had Graves' ophthalmopathy and roughly 58 had stable Graves' hyperthyroidism. Prospective prediction of ophthalmopathy was tested in an independent validation cohort of 18 to 20 hyperthyroidism patients and some 17 patients who later progressed to ophthalmopathy. The 95 to 100 discovery patients were randomly divided into training and test sets at a 7:3 ratio. In roughly six Graves' hyperthyroidism patients, the study also compared T-cell repertoires from thyroid tissue with T-cell repertoires from blood. After sampling, hyperthyroidism patients received methimazole starting at 30 mg daily, and ophthalmopathy patients received high-dose intravenous methylprednisolone. Libraries were constructed in a second round of multiplex PCR, after which size selection and purification were performed. Libraries were sequenced paired-end with 100 bp reads on an Illumina HiSeq2000. SOAPnuke was used to process the raw data, removing reads that contained adapters or uncalled bases, had a mean Phred below 15, or lacked an exact match to the constant primer or identifier. COPE v1.2.5 was used to merge high-quality paired reads, and clonotypes were defined as unique nucleotide sequences. Clonotypes were aligned to IMGT TRBV, TRBD and TRBJ reference segments using MiTCR v1.1. Only V-J combinations with frequency above 0.0001, covering about 99% of repertoires, were analysed. The TCS score was defined as F50 (clonal expansion) divided by E x V (chaos), with BLOSUM62-based TCRdist calculated between CDR3 peptides within each V-J. Welch's t-statistics and random forest reduced 500 to 550 V-J features to 13, which were used in a naive Bayes classifier (R e1071). No statistical method was used to set the sample size in advance, and investigators knew the group allocation. TCR Vbeta CDR3 sequencing of some 140 peripheral blood samples (around 45 ophthalmopathy, 75 to 80 hyperthyroidism and around 17 progressor patients) is reported in the paper.

The receptor's source is a woman aged 25 to 39 with Graves disease. Donor details come from another sample of the same person, matched by shared clones. The sample was peripheral blood mononuclear cells (PBMCs), taken at new diagnosis, from a patient treated with antithyroid drugs. The sequence is built from TRBV29-1 and TRBJ2-3, with 9 central nucleotides matching TRBD2. The DNA reads TGCAGCGTCATCGGACTAGCGAGCACAGATACGCAGTATTTT. The resulting protein is CSVIGLASTDTQYF.